This T cell receptor beta chain was sequenced in a study of blood T cell repertoires in COVID-19. About the study: Samples representing acute and convalescent COVID-19 were sourced from the United States, Italy and Spain.

The age range of participants was 18 to 89 years, with residence in 20 to 25 US areas. Categorization into cohorts depended on clinical history that participants reported. Under the authors' procedure: The assay estimated nucleated cells by amplifying reference gene primers. Clones were read by immunoSEQ multiplex PCR, and TCRdb kept only the in-frame ones, dropping some. That table gives V, J and clone size, and the DNA gave D and trimming. The table records fewer than 250,000 clones, 65% to 90% of them present only once. The CDR3 has 15 residues. The V gene's germline CDR1 is LGHDT and CDR2 YNNKEL (reference sequence). J was trimmed by 3 bases and V by 1 base; bases with no gene match: 4.

The TCR sequence derives from a woman aged 40 to 55 with acute COVID-19. Sequencing was done on a sample of PBMCs or T cells enriched from blood (not recorded which). The chain joins TRBV3-1 (or the pseudogene TRBV3-2) to TRBJ2-7, with 9 bases lining up with TRBD1. CDR3 in DNA: TGTGCCAGCAGCCAAGTGGGACAGGGCGTCTACGAGCAGTACTTC. Its protein is CASSQVGQGVYEQYF.